Below, 28 T cell receptor beta chains from the same sample are listed, as sequenced in a study of regulatory T cells in long-lasting Graves disease. Noted time point: newly diagnosed GD, antithyroid drugs for less than 3 months. Researchers made the TCR library from RNA that was extracted from PBMCs. CDR3 regions were amplified by Arm-PCR using iRepertoire HTBI primers to build TCR beta libraries. TCRdb re-called the multiplex PCR reads through MiXCR, storing one row per CDR3 protein. Of 400,000 to 500,000 distinct CDR3 sequences listed, around 15% are singletons. In addition, the sample was reused for a study of T cells in Graves' hyperthyroidism and ophthalmopathy.

Specimen: peripheral blood mononuclear cells (PBMCs), collected at new diagnosis, from a patient treated with antithyroid drugs. The receptors here all came from a woman between 18 and 29 years old with Graves disease.

This clonotype was found many times. V is TRBV6-1 and J is TRBJ2-1, with D possibly being TRBD1 (6 bases). CDR3 length equals 11 residues. V was clipped by 5 bases and J by 9 bases, with 8 bases between them. Germline V gives CDR1 MNHNS, CDR2 SASEGT. In DNA, the CDR3 is TGTGCCAGCAGTAGGGGGTCTGAGCAGTTCTTC. Translating gives CASSRGSEQFF.

This clonotype showed up many times. The chain is built from TRBV7-2 and TRBJ2-7, with 9 nucleotides matching TRBD2. J was trimmed by 1 base and V by 5 bases; bases with no gene match: 9. The germline V gene has CDR1 SGHTA and CDR2 FQGNSA. The CDR3 sequence is 16 residues long. The CDR3 DNA reads as TGTGCCAGCAGCCATCCTGGGACTAGCACTTCCTACGAGCAGTACTTC. Protein product: CASSHPGTSTSYEQYF.

This clonotype was detected ten times or more. This chain uses TRBV30 with TRBJ2-3; D possibly uses TRBD1 or TRBD2 (5 bases each). V was trimmed by 5 bases and J by 7 bases, leaving 7 bases between them. Germline CDR1 and CDR2: GTSNPN and SVGIG (reference sequence). The CDR3 spans 10 residues. CDR3 residues: CAWGGYTQYF. The CDR3 DNA is TGTGCCTGGGGGGGATATACGCAGTATTTT.

This clonotype showed up just a few times. The chain employs TRBV6-2 or TRBV6-3 and TRBJ2-6; D possibly corresponds to TRBD2 (6 bases). Germline CDR1 reads MNHEY; CDR2 reads SVGEGT. The CDR3 length is 16 residues. The V gene lost 8 bases and the J gene lost 3 bases, with 17 bases spanning the gap. This chain's CDR3 is CASGKEGKGGANVLTF. The CDR3 bases are TGTGCCAGCGGGAAGGAGGGGAAAGGTGGGGCCAACGTCCTGACTTTC.

This clonotype was found a few times. The CDR3 nucleotides read TGTGCCAGCAGTTATACCGGTTCTGCTTATTTGGACACTGAAGCTTTCTTT. As protein: CASSYTGSAYLDTEAFF. The V and J genes are TRBV6-2 or TRBV6-3 and TRBJ1-1, with D uncertain. Germline CDR1 is MNHEY and CDR2 is SVGEGT. With 3 bases removed from V and 3 bases from J, the gap between germline ends came to 20 bases. The CDR3 spans 17 residues.

The gene calls are TRBV5-1 and TRBJ1-1; 7 bases align to TRBD1. This CDR3 has 15 amino acids. Germline CDR1 reads SGHRS; CDR2 reads YFSETQ. The J segment lost 4 bases and the V segment lost 4 bases, leaving 10 bases of the junction unmatched. The chain's CDR3 is CASSGTGVGGTEAFF. CDR3 sequence (DNA): TGCGCCAGCAGCGGAACAGGGGTTGGAGGCACTGAAGCTTTCTTT.

In its sample, this clonotype was seen a few times. The chain uses TRBV4-1 and TRBJ2-1, with TRBD1 matching 7 bases. V gave up 2 bases and J gave up 5 bases; unmatched junction bases: 6. The germline gives CDR1 MGHRA, CDR2 YSYEKL. The CDR3 is 15 amino acids. In nucleotides, the CDR3 is TGCGCCAGCAGCCAACCGGGACAGCTCAACAATGAGCAGTTCTTC. It translates to CASSQPGQLNNEQFF.

The chain has TRBV15 and TRBJ2-1, with D perhaps TRBD2 (5 bases). The CDR3 runs to 17 residues. V shed 1 base and J shed 0 bases, with 13 bases lying between them. CDR1 is LNHNV, CDR2 YYDKDF, per germline (reference sequence). CDR3 nucleotide sequence: TGTGCCACCAGCAGAGCTATCGGGGTCAGCTCCTACAATGAGCAGTTCTTC. Translating it yields CATSRAIGVSSYNEQFF.

This clonotype has at least ten counts. This chain links TRBV6-5 with TRBJ2-5, with 7 bases lining up with TRBD1. Germline V gives CDR1 MNHEY, CDR2 SVGAGI. This CDR3 contains 15 residues. V dropped 4 bases and J dropped 3; count of bases not matched to a gene: 8. The CDR3 protein is CASSLTRDSKETQYF. CDR3 nucleotides: TGTGCCAGCAGTTTAACCCGGGACAGTAAAGAGACCCAGTACTTC.

The sample holds many counts of this clonotype. V gene TRBV4-3 combines with J gene TRBJ2-7, with 7 nucleotides matching TRBD1. The V gene end was trimmed by 0 bases and the J gene end by 6 bases; junction bases not matched to a gene: 11. The CDR3 loop spans 16 amino acids. Germline-derived CDR1 and CDR2 are LGHNA and YSLEER. The CDR3 protein is CASSQDLAGGTGEQYF. The CDR3 coding sequence is TGCGCCAGCAGCCAAGATTTAGCAGGGGGTACAGGCGAGCAGTACTTC.

This clonotype was counted at least ten times. This chain uses TRBV20-1 with TRBJ1-5; D may be TRBD1 (6 bases). From germline, CDR1 is DFQATT and CDR2 SNEGSKA (reference sequence). This CDR3 spans 15 amino acids. V was trimmed by 6 bases and J by 2 bases, leaving 17 bases between them. For the CDR3, the DNA is TGCAGTGCCCCGGCCCCCGGGGGCCGCAATCAGCCCCAGCATTTT. It translates to CSAPAPGGRNQPQHF.

Only a few counts were recorded for this clonotype. The V gene is TRBV12-3 or TRBV12-4, the J gene TRBJ2-3; D gene uncertain. The CDR3 has 12 residues. V dropped 7 bases and J dropped 3 bases, with 8 bases sitting between them. CDR3 nucleotides: TGTGCCAGCACCCTAAGGACAGATACGCAGTATTTT. It translates to CASTLRTDTQYF.

This clonotype was seen repeatedly, ten times or more. The chain recombines TRBV28 with TRBJ2-7; D unresolved. Trimming pared 7 bases from V and 3 bases from J, leaving 16 bases between. Germline V CDR1 and CDR2: MDHEN, SYDVKM. The CDR3 extends over 14 amino acids. The CDR3, as DNA: TGTGCCAGCAATCGAGAGGCCGTTTACTACGAGCAGTACTTC. The encoded protein is CASNREAVYYEQYF.

This clonotype appeared many times. The CDR3 loop reads CSAWTENYGYTF. The CDR3, as DNA: TGCAGTGCTTGGACAGAAAACTATGGCTACACCTTC. The chain carries TRBV20-1 and TRBJ1-2, with D tentatively TRBD1 (6 bases). The CDR3 loop spans 12 amino acids. Germline CDR1 is DFQATT and CDR2 is SNEGSKA (reference sequence). V lost 5 bases to trimming and J lost 2 bases, with 9 bases between them.

This clonotype was seen only a few times. The chain carries TRBV28 and TRBJ1-1, with unresolved D. Trimming stripped 6 bases from V and 1 base from J, with 12 bases between. The CDR3 consists of 14 residues. The germline gives CDR1 MDHEN, CDR2 SYDVKM. The CDR3 loop is CASSRGRWNTEAFF. For the CDR3, the DNA is TGTGCCAGCAGCCGAGGGCGGTGGAACACTGAAGCTTTCTTT. Full variable domain (outside the CDR3, taken from reference TRBV28 and TRBJ1-1): DVKVTQSSRYLVKRTGEKVFLECVQDMDHENMFWYRQDPGLGLRLIYFSYDVKMKEKGDIPEGYSVSREKKERFSLILESASTNQTSMYLCASSRGRWNTEAFFGQGTRLTVV.

The chain employs TRBV30 and TRBJ2-5; D unresolved. Germline CDR1 is GTSNPN and CDR2 is SVGIG (reference sequence). This CDR3 is 12 amino acids long. The V and J ends lost 3 bases and 0 bases respectively, with 5 bases between them. The CDR3: CAWRGYQETQYF. Here the CDR3 DNA reads TGTGCCTGGAGGGGGTACCAAGAGACCCAGTACTTC.

This clonotype came up many times. The DNA of the CDR3 is TGCAGTGCTAGAACCGGGACTAGCGGGAGGGGCACAGATACGCAGTATTTT. This codes for CSARTGTSGRGTDTQYF. The J gene is TRBJ2-3, the V gene TRBV20-1; 16 bases are shared with TRBD2. Germline V gene lookup returns CDR1 DFQATT and CDR2 SNEGSKA (reference sequence). There are 17 residues in the CDR3. After removal of 2 bases from V and 1 base from J, the junction contained 3 bases not matched to a gene.

This clonotype was counted between two and nine times. V and J are TRBV14 and TRBJ2-5; 9 positions agree with TRBD1. With V trimmed by 3 bases and J by 5 bases, 10 bases remained unmatched. Germline CDR1 reads SGHDN; CDR2 reads FVKESK. The CDR3 consists of 16 residues. Written as DNA, the CDR3 is TGTGCCAGCAGCCAGATCGGGGGACAGGGTCGGGAGACCCAGTACTTC. Amino acids: CASSQIGGQGRETQYF.

This clonotype was seen repeatedly, ten times or more. The chain is built from TRBV2 and TRBJ1-5, with D perhaps TRBD1 (5 bases). Germline assignment: CDR1 SNHLY and CDR2 FYNNEI. The CDR3 has 13 residues. Trimming shortened V by 8 bases and J by 6 bases, and 14 bases separated the two germline ends. CDR3 DNA sequence: TGTGCCAGCCAAAGAGGGGTTGGTCAGCCCCAGCATTTT. Translation gives CASQRGVGQPQHF.

The chain recombines TRBV9 with TRBJ2-1; 9 nucleotides agree with TRBD2. This CDR3 is 15 amino acids long. From germline, CDR1 is SGDLS and CDR2 YYNGEE. The ends lost 3 bases at V and 10 bases at J; junction bases unmatched: 11. The CDR3 is CASSALAGKAGEQFF. CDR3 bases: TGTGCCAGCAGCGCCCTAGCGGGAAAGGCGGGGGAGCAGTTCTTC. Complete variable domain (other parts from reference TRBV9 and TRBJ2-1): DSGVTQTPKHLITATGQRVTLRCSPRSGDLSVYWYQQSLDQGLQFLIQYYNGEERAKGNILERFSAQQFPDLHSELNLSSLELGDSALYFCASSALAGKAGEQFFGPGTRLTVL.

The V gene is TRBV6-1, the J gene TRBJ1-2; D possibly corresponds to TRBD1 (6 bases). The germline V and J ends were trimmed by 5 bases and 4 bases, with 14 bases remaining between them. Looked up from germline, CDR1 is MNHNS and CDR2 is SASEGT. CDR3 size: 14 residues. In DNA, the CDR3 is TGTGCCAGCAGTAGGGGGGCAAGGGTCTATGGCTACACCTTC. The encoded protein is CASSRGARVYGYTF.

The chain links TRBV20-1 to TRBJ2-2; possibly TRBD2 for D (6 bases). Germline V gene sequence: CDR1 DFQATT, CDR2 SNEGSKA (reference sequence). The CDR3 covers 16 residues. V was cut by 4 bases and J by 5 bases, with 20 bases left in between. The CDR3 here is CSAIGFQEGSTGELFF. The DNA for the CDR3 is TGCAGTGCTATAGGGTTTCAGGAGGGGAGTACCGGGGAGCTGTTTTTT.

This clonotype was seen ten or more times. Here the CDR3 reads CASSFIGRPYEQYF. The CDR3 DNA is TGTGCCAGCAGCTTCATCGGGAGGCCCTACGAGCAGTACTTC. V and J are TRBV5-6 and TRBJ2-7, with 7 bases fitting TRBD2. Germline V gene data show CDR1 as SGHDT and CDR2 as YYEEEE. The ends lost 2 bases at V and 2 bases at J; junction bases unmatched: 4. This CDR3 region has 14 residues.

The CDR3 sequence is CASSLVRGSTEAFF. The CDR3 nucleotides are TGTGCCAGCAGCTTAGTACGGGGCAGCACTGAAGCTTTCTTT. The chain is built from TRBV11-2 and TRBJ1-1, with a weak D call TRBD1 (5 bases). Looked up from germline, CDR1 is SGHAT and CDR2 is FQNNGV. The CDR3 sequence is 14 residues long. The V gene lost 1 base and the J gene lost 4 bases, with 10 bases spanning the gap.

Concerning this clonotype itself: A clone one base away is much larger, so this may be a read error. The chain recombines TRBV6-2 or TRBV6-3 with TRBJ2-1, with 7 nucleotides matching TRBD2. V shed 4 bases and J 2 bases; nucleotides not matched to a gene: 14. Per the germline V gene, CDR1 is MNHEY and CDR2 is SVGEGT. The CDR3 contains 18 residues. DNA for the CDR3: TGTGCCAGCAGTTCCCTGGGAAGGGACTACCAAACCTACAATGAGCAGTTCTTC. This gives the protein CASSSLGRDYQTYNEQFF.

The V gene is TRBV2, the J gene TRBJ2-5, with TRBD2 matching over 13 bases. The CDR3 is made up of 16 amino acids. J lost 7 bases, V lost 6 bases, and 11 bases had no gene match. Looked up from germline, CDR1 is SNHLY and CDR2 is FYNNEI. The CDR3 reads CASSIKLAGGPGTQYF. The DNA of the CDR3 is TGTGCCAGCAGCATAAAACTAGCGGGAGGGCCCGGGACCCAGTACTTC.

This clonotype was found many times. The chain combines TRBV2 with TRBJ1-1; D is ambiguous. In germline, CDR1 is SNHLY, CDR2 FYNNEI. Trimming took 4 bases from V and 11 from J, leaving 14 bases between them. This CDR3 has 12 residues. CDR3 sequence reads: CASSGGSEAAFF. DNA of the CDR3: TGTGCCAGCAGTGGGGGATCAGAGGCGGCTTTCTTT.

V and J are TRBV7-2 and TRBJ2-7; D is unclear. CDR1 is SGHTA, CDR2 FQGNSA, per germline. The CDR3 runs to 16 residues. With 6 bases removed from V and 3 bases from J, the gap between germline ends came to 21 bases. The CDR3 sequence is CASRSRASNPFYEQYF. In DNA, the CDR3 is TGTGCCAGCAGAAGTAGGGCCTCGAACCCCTTCTACGAGCAGTACTTC.